These 27 T cell receptor beta chains share one sample of origin, sequenced in a study of response to subunit inactivated influenza vaccine. TCRdb redid the calling of the RT-PCR reads with MiXCR, one entry per CDR3 protein. The top ten hold more than 9.5% of the sample, which has hundreds of thousands of distinct CDR3 sequences, about 11% seen once. This sample also appeared in a second study, on T cells expressing NK-cell markers. That source reports: Scientists made TCR beta cDNA using 5'RACE template switching with UMIs.

Here the sequenced sample was PBMCs from blood, taken on the day of vaccination. The receptors come from a man aged 45-65 years who received an inactivated influenza vaccine.

This rearrangement joins TRBV6-5 to TRBJ2-1; D is ambiguous. Trimming removed 0 bases from V and 4 bases from J, with 13 bases in between. There are 16 residues in the CDR3. CDR1 and CDR2 from the germline V gene are MNHEY and SVGAGI. CDR3 in amino acids: CASSYSIGSGYNEQFF. The CDR3 DNA follows: TGTGCCAGCAGTTACTCGATAGGCTCTGGATACAATGAGCAGTTCTTC.

In nucleotides, the CDR3 is TGTGCCAGCAGCCGAGCGGGACCGAGCATCCATGAGCAGTTCTTC. Its translation is CASSRAGPSIHEQFF. The chain joins TRBV7-2 to TRBJ2-1; 7 bases agree with TRBD2. Per germline, CDR1 SGHTA and CDR2 FQGNSA. The V gene end was trimmed by 5 bases and the J gene end by 8 bases; junction bases not matched to a gene: 12. The CDR3 has 15 amino acids.

J is TRBJ1-1 and V is TRBV9; maybe TRBD1 (5 bases). The CDR3 spans 15 residues. Trimming shortened V by 7 bases and J by 0 bases, and 16 bases separated the two germline ends. The germline gives CDR1 SGDLS, CDR2 YYNGEE. The CDR3 is CASAPGTGVNTEAFF. CDR3 sequence (DNA): TGTGCCAGCGCCCCTGGGACGGGAGTGAACACTGAAGCTTTCTTT.

This clonotype was seen a handful of times. The V call is TRBV10-3, the J call TRBJ2-5, with 7 bases that match TRBD2. The CDR3 contains 13 residues. With 4 bases clipped from V and 11 bases from J, the junction kept 10 bases outside the gene matches. The V gene's germline CDR1 is ENHRY and CDR2 SYGVKD. CDR3 sequence reads: CAISGRLAWEQYF. CDR3 sequence (DNA): TGTGCCATCAGTGGCCGACTAGCTTGGGAGCAGTACTTC.

This clonotype has a handful of counts. In nucleotides, the CDR3 is TGTGCCAGCACACGGGTTCCAGGACAGCCCCAGCATTTT. This encodes CASTRVPGQPQHF. This rearrangement joins TRBV28 to TRBJ1-5; D call uncertain. The CDR3 totals 13 residues. CDR1 MDHEN and CDR2 SYDVKM come from the germline V gene. Trimming took off 7 bases at V and 7 bases at J, with 14 bases between the two ends. Full variable domain (outside the CDR3, taken from reference TRBV28 and TRBJ1-5): DVKVTQSSRYLVKRTGEKVFLECVQDMDHENMFWYRQDPGLGLRLIYFSYDVKMKEKGDIPEGYSVSREKKERFSLILESASTNQTSMYLCASTRVPGQPQHFGDGTRLSIL.

This clonotype was counted a single time. The genes are TRBV7-3 and TRBJ2-5; TRBD2 aligns across 9 bases. CDR1 and CDR2 (germline): SGHTA, FQGTGA. V lost 2 bases and J lost 5; bases outside the gene matches: 6. This CDR3 comprises 15 residues. CDR3 coding DNA: TGTGCCAGCAGCTTAGCGGGAGGGCCCTTTGAGACCCAGTACTTC. This sequence encodes CASSLAGGPFETQYF.

The chain uses TRBV2 and TRBJ2-1; D ambiguous. The germline V gene encodes CDR1 SNHLY and CDR2 FYNNEI. This CDR3 has 13 amino acids. Deletions cut 8 bases from V and 2 bases from J, with 10 bases between. CDR3 bases: TGTGCCAGCCGAGGTAGTACCTACAATGAGCAGTTCTTC. Translation: CASRGSTYNEQFF.

There are a few counts of this clonotype. The chain uses TRBV29-1 and TRBJ2-7, with 8 bases that match TRBD2. CDR1 SQVTM and CDR2 ANQGSEA come from the germline V gene. CDR3 size: 15 residues. Trimming took 6 bases from V and 5 from J; bases not matched to a gene: 15. CDR3 nucleotides: TGCAGCGTCTATAACCCGGGACTAGGTTCCCACGAGCAGTACTTC. Amino acids: CSVYNPGLGSHEQYF.

In its sample, this clonotype was seen many times. The chain couples TRBV3-1 to TRBJ2-3; D not resolved. V was pared by 5 bases and J by 2 bases, with 5 bases between. The CDR3 runs to 12 residues. Germline CDR1 and CDR2: LGHDT and YNNKEL (reference sequence). The CDR3 spells CASSFPTDTQYF. The CDR3, as DNA: TGTGCCAGCAGCTTCCCCACAGATACGCAGTATTTT.

The chain employs TRBV12-3 or TRBV12-4 and TRBJ1-1, with D uncertain. Trimming left V 3 bases short and J 0 bases short, with 11 bases between. The CDR3 contains 15 residues. CDR3 loop: CASSFRNYMNTEAFF. CDR3 sequence (DNA): TGTGCCAGCAGTTTCAGGAATTACATGAACACTGAAGCTTTCTTT.

The rearrangement links TRBV5-1 to TRBJ2-5; 12 bases are a match to TRBD1. CDR1 SGHRS and CDR2 YFSETQ come from the germline V gene. The V and J ends lost 7 bases and 5 bases, in that order; junction bases with no gene match: 6. This CDR3 has 14 residues. CDR3 DNA: TGCGCCAGCCGGCGGGGACAGGGGGCGGAGACCCAGTACTTC. Protein sequence: CASRRGQGAETQYF.

The genes are TRBV20-1 and TRBJ2-3; maybe TRBD2 (6 bases). The CDR3 extends over 16 amino acids. V was trimmed by 3 bases and J by 0 bases, leaving 16 bases between them. Germline CDR1 and CDR2: DFQATT and SNEGSKA (reference sequence). CDR3 bases: TGCAGTGCTAGTCCTCGGGAGCGGCAGAGCACAGATACGCAGTATTTT. Amino acids: CSASPRERQSTDTQYF.

This clonotype was recorded many times. This chain joins TRBV29-1 and TRBJ2-3; no clear D gene. The V and J ends lost 0 bases and 4 bases respectively, with 20 bases between them. Germline V gene data show CDR1 as SQVTM and CDR2 as ANQGSEA. CDR3 length: 17 amino acids. The CDR3 DNA follows: TGCAGCGTTGAAGATCAACGGCCCCCGTGGTGGTCAGATACGCAGTATTTT. It translates to CSVEDQRPPWWSDTQYF.

This chain links TRBV7-6 with TRBJ2-7; the D is unclear. Germline loops: CDR1 SGHVS, CDR2 FNYEAQ. V gave up 1 base and J gave up 7 bases, with 17 bases separating them. CDR3 length equals 15 residues. The CDR3 bases are TGTGCCAGCAGCTTAGGGTTTTCTGATATGAGGGAGCAGTACTTC. Its translation is CASSLGFSDMREQYF.

The chain combines TRBV28 with TRBJ2-7; TRBD1 is a possible D gene (6 bases). V shed 3 bases and J shed 7 bases, with 22 bases lying between them. The germline gives CDR1 MDHEN, CDR2 SYDVKM. This CDR3 comprises 16 residues. The CDR3 region is CASSLVGRRGTREQYF. In DNA, the CDR3 is TGTGCCAGCAGTTTGGTAGGGCGACGAGGGACAAGAGAGCAGTACTTC. Looking up the rest from reference TRBV28 and TRBJ2-7 gives the full variable domain: DVKVTQSSRYLVKRTGEKVFLECVQDMDHENMFWYRQDPGLGLRLIYFSYDVKMKEKGDIPEGYSVSREKKERFSLILESASTNQTSMYLCASSLVGRRGTREQYFGPGTRLTVT.

This clonotype was recorded at least ten times. CDR3 bases: TGTGCCGGGGACAGGGGTACGGCTGAAGCTTTCTTT. It specifies CAGDRGTAEAFF. The V gene is TRBV30, the J gene TRBJ1-1; 10 bases agree with TRBD1. Trimming removed 8 bases from V and 6 bases from J; junction bases left unmatched: 6. The CDR3 totals 12 residues. The V gene's germline CDR1 is GTSNPN and CDR2 SVGIG (reference sequence).

In this sample, this clonotype turned up a few times. The V gene is TRBV20-1, the J gene TRBJ1-1; D not resolved. CDR3 size: 11 residues. Germline V gene lookup returns CDR1 DFQATT and CDR2 SNEGSKA (reference sequence). V shed 4 bases and J shed 1 base, with 4 bases lying between them. The CDR3 spells CSAKQNTEAFF. Here the CDR3 DNA reads TGCAGTGCTAAACAGAACACTGAAGCTTTCTTT.

This clonotype was recorded a few times. The chain has TRBV29-1 and TRBJ2-1; D may be TRBD2 (6 bases). Trimming removed 7 bases from V and 7 bases from J, with 17 bases in between. Germline assignment: CDR1 SQVTM and CDR2 ANQGSEA. The CDR3 covers 13 residues. The CDR3 here is CSGRVAFGNEQFF. CDR3 DNA: TGCAGCGGGAGGGTGGCGTTCGGGAATGAGCAGTTCTTC.

This clonotype was observed a handful of times. This chain links TRBV12-3 or TRBV12-4 with TRBJ2-1; D is uncertain. Trimming took 6 bases from V and 15 from J, leaving 18 bases between them. The CDR3 has 12 amino acids. The CDR3 loop is CASSSNGPLVFF. The CDR3 nucleotides read TGTGCCAGCAGCTCCAATGGGCCCCTGGTGTTCTTC.

Of note for this clonotype: A junction end diverges from the germline sequence, so it may reflect a read error. This chain joins TRBV14 and TRBJ2-1; TRBD2 is a possible D gene (6 bases). This CDR3 has 13 residues. From germline, CDR1 is SGHDN and CDR2 FVKESK. The CDR3 region has the DNA TGTGCCAACAGCCAAGCCAGCGGGCGGGGGCAGTTCTTC. Amino acid sequence: CANSQASGRGQFF.

The chain links TRBV9 to TRBJ1-4; D is possibly TRBD1 (5 bases). Trimming cost V 4 bases and J 7 bases, with 17 bases left between them. CDR3 length: 15 amino acids. Germline values: CDR1 SGDLS, CDR2 YYNGEE. CDR3 protein: CASSPVGDPGEKLFF. The CDR3 coding sequence is TGTGCCAGCAGCCCCGTAGGGGACCCTGGTGAAAAACTGTTTTTT.

This clonotype was recorded a few times. This chain uses TRBV5-1 with TRBJ1-4; no clear D. CDR1 is SGHRS, CDR2 YFSETQ, per germline. The CDR3 has 16 residues. The V gene lost 0 bases and the J gene lost 0 bases, with 9 bases spanning the gap. The CDR3 DNA reads as TGCGCCAGCAGCTTGGCCGGAACAGCAACTAATGAAAAACTGTTTTTT. Translating gives CASSLAGTATNEKLFF. The whole variable domain, remainder taken from reference TRBV5-1 and TRBJ1-4, is KAGVTQTPRYLIKTRGQQVTLSCSPISGHRSVSWYQQTPGQGLQFLFEYFSETQRNKGNFPGRFSGRQFSNSRSEMNVSTLELGDSALYLCASSLAGTATNEKLFFGSGTQLSVL.

This clonotype appeared a few times. V and J are TRBV3-1 and TRBJ2-5; 11 bases align to TRBD2. The CDR3 runs 16 residues. After removal of 4 bases from V and 4 bases from J, the junction contained 8 bases not matched to a gene. Germline loops: CDR1 LGHDT, CDR2 YNNKEL (reference sequence). The chain's CDR3 is CASSLPTSGDGETQYF. The CDR3 bases are TGTGCCAGCAGCCTTCCGACTAGCGGGGACGGAGAGACCCAGTACTTC.

There are a few counts of this clonotype. The chain uses TRBV12-3 or TRBV12-4 and TRBJ2-5, with D tentatively TRBD1 (5 bases). The germline V and J ends were trimmed by 5 bases and 2 bases, with 18 bases remaining between them. This CDR3 has 16 amino acids. This chain's CDR3 is CASSTSRTPSQETQYF. The CDR3 DNA is TGTGCCAGCAGTACGTCCCGGACACCTTCTCAAGAGACCCAGTACTTC.

CDR3 sequence reads: CASSADRNSPLHF. The CDR3 nucleotides read TGTGCCAGCAGTGCGGACAGGAATTCACCCCTCCACTTT. This chain connects TRBV6-2 or TRBV6-3 to TRBJ1-6; TRBD1 matches 7 bases. V dropped 5 bases and J dropped 7; count of bases not matched to a gene: 2. Germline assignment: CDR1 MNHEY and CDR2 SVGEGT. CDR3 length: 13 amino acids.

The chain is built from TRBV2 and TRBJ2-2, with 8 nucleotides matching TRBD1. The ends lost 6 bases at V and 3 bases at J; junction bases unmatched: 6. Germline V CDR1 and CDR2: SNHLY, FYNNEI. CDR3 length: 15 amino acids. DNA of the CDR3: TGTGCCAGCAGAGGGACAGGATGGGACACCGGGGAGCTGTTTTTT. Amino acid sequence: CASRGTGWDTGELFF. Variable domain in full (rest from reference TRBV2 and TRBJ2-2): EPEVTQTPSHQVTQMGQEVILRCVPISNHLYFYWYRQILGQKVEFLVSFYNNEISEKSEIFDDQFSVERPDGSNFTLKIRSTKLEDSAMYFCASRGTGWDTGELFFGEGSRLTVL.

This clonotype was counted at least ten times. Compared with germline, one end of the junction differs, possibly owing to a read error. V and J are TRBV5-1 and TRBJ2-7; D perhaps matches TRBD2 (5 bases). The CDR3 consists of 13 residues. Germline values: CDR1 SGHRS, CDR2 YFSETQ. As DNA, the CDR3 is TGTGCCAGCAGCTTAGCGAGGGCCTACGAGCAGTACTTC. It encodes CASSLARAYEQYF.